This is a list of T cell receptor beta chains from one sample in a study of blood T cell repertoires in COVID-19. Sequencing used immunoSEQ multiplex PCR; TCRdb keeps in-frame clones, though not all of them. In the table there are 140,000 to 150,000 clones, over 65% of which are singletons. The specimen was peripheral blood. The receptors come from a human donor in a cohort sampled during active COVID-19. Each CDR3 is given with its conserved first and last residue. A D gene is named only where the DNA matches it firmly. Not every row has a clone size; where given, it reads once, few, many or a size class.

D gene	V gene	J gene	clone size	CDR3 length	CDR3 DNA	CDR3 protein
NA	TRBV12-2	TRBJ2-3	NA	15	TGTGCAAGTCGCTCCCCCCAGGGGGCATCAGATACGCAGTATTTT	CASRSPQGASDTQYF
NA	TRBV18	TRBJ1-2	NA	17	TGTGCCAGCTCACCCCTCATTCCGGAGCGTTCTAACTATGGCTACACCTTC	CASSPLIPERSNYGYTF
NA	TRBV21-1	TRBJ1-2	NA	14	TGTGCCAGCAGCAAAGACAGGGACCGAAGGGGCTACACCTTC	CASSKDRDRRGYTF
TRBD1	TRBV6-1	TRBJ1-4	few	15	TGTGCCAGCAGTGACCAAGACAGGGCGGGTGAAAAACTGTTTTTT	CASSDQDRAGEKLFF
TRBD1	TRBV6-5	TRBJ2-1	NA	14	TGTGCCAGCGTGAGGACAGGGGGGTACAATGAGCAGTTCTTC	CASVRTGGYNEQFF
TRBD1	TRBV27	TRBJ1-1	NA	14	TGTGCCAGCAGTCCTAACAGGGGGAACACTGAAGCTTTCTTT	CASSPNRGNTEAFF
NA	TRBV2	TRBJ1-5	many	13	TGTGCCAGCAGTGAACAGGGCAATCAGCCCCAGCATTTT	CASSEQGNQPQHF
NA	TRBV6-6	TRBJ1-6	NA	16	TGTGCCAGCAGTTACTCGTCGTCAGGGAATCCTTCACCCCTCCACTTT	CASSYSSSGNPSPLHF
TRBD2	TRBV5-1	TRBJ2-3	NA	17	TGCGCCAGCAGCCCCGGTTTCCTCGGGGGGGGCACAGATACGCAGTATTTT	CASSPGFLGGGTDTQYF
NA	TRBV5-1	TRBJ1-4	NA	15	TGCGCCAGCAGCCCGGCAGGGGAGTCTAATGAAAAACTGTTTTTT	CASSPAGESNEKLFF
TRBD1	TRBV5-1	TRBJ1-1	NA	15	TGCGCCAGCACTGACGCGACAGGGGGTCGAACTGAAGCTTTCTTT	CASTDATGGRTEAFF
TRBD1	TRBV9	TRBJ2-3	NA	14	TGTGCCAGCAGCGGAAGACAGGGGCCAGATACGCAGTATTTT	CASSGRQGPDTQYF
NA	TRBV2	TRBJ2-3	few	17	TGTGCCAGCAGTGACCTTTCGGTGGCCTCGGGTGCAGATACGCAGTATTTT	CASSDLSVASGADTQYF
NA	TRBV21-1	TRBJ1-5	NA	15	TGTGCCAGCAGCAAACCTCGACAGAAGGGTCAGCCCCAGCATTTT	CASSKPRQKGQPQHF
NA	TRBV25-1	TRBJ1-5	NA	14	TGTGCCAGCTCCTCAGGCGGGGGTTATCAGCCCCAGCATTTT	CASSSGGGYQPQHF
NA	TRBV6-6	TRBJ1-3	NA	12	TGTGCCAGCAGTAATCGGGGAAACACCATATATTTT	CASSNRGNTIYF
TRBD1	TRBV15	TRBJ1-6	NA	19	TGTGCCACCAGCAGGGACGGGACAGGGGGAAGAAGCTATAATTCACCCCTCCACTTT	CATSRDGTGGRSYNSPLHF
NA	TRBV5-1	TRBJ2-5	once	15	TGCGCCAGCAGCTTGGGGCAGAGGACTCAAGAGACCCAGTACTTC	CASSLGQRTQETQYF
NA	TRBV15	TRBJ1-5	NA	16	TGTGCCACCAGCGGAGGGTCAGACAATTTCAATCAGCCCCAGCATTTT	CATSGGSDNFNQPQHF
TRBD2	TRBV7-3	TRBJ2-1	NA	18	TGTGCCAGCAGCGCCGTCCCTGGCGGGAGGGCCGGGAGCGATGAGCAGTTCTTC	CASSAVPGGRAGSDEQFF
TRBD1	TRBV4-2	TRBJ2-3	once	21	TGTGCCAGCAGCCAAGATCCCGGTCCTGTGGGGACAGGTAGGAGCACAGATACGCAGTATTTT	CASSQDPGPVGTGRSTDTQYF
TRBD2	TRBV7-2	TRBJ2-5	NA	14	TGTGCCAGCAGCGCAAGCGGGGGGGTGGAGACCCAGTACTTC	CASSASGGVETQYF
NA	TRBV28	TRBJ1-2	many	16	TGTGCCAGCAGCGCTACCCCAGGAATGAGTCTCTATGGCTACACCTTC	CASSATPGMSLYGYTF
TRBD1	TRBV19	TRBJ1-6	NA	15	TGTGCCAGTAGGGGGCCGACAGGGAGAAATTCACCCCTCCACTTT	CASRGPTGRNSPLHF
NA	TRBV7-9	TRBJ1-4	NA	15	TGTGCCAGCAGCTCTCAACAGGGAACTAATGAAAAACTGTTTTTT	CASSSQQGTNEKLFF
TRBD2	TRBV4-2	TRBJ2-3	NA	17	TGTGCCAGCAGCCAGGAGGGGAGCGGGGGGGCCACAGATACGCAGTATTTT	CASSQEGSGGATDTQYF
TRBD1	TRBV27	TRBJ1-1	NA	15	TGTGCCAGCAGTTTAGGAACAGGGGTGGGCACTGAAGCTTTCTTT	CASSLGTGVGTEAFF
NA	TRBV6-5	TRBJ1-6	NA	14	TGTGCCAGCAGTCCTAATTTATATAATTCACCCCTCCACTTT	CASSPNLYNSPLHF
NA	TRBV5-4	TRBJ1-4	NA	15	TGTGCCAGCAGCTTGGACAGTAGAAGTAATGAAAAACTGTTTTTT	CASSLDSRSNEKLFF
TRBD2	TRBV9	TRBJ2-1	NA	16	TGTGCCAGCAGCGTAGTGCCAGCGGGGGCCCCCGGGGAGCAGTTCTTC	CASSVVPAGAPGEQFF
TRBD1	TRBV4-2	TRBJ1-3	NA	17	TGTGCCAGCAGCCAAAGAGCCGGACAGGGCTCTGGAAACACCATATATTTT	CASSQRAGQGSGNTIYF
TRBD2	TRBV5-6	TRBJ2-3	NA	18	TGTGCCAGCAGCTTGGAGTTCGCGGGACTAGCCGCCCCAGATACGCAGTATTTT	CASSLEFAGLAAPDTQYF
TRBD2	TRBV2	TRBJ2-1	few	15	TGTGCCAGCAGGCCCCTAGCGGCGGAGGACAATGAGCAGTTCTTC	CASRPLAAEDNEQFF
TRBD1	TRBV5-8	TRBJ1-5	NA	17	TGTGCCAGCAGCTTGAGACAGGGGCGGTATAGCAATCAGCCCCAGCATTTT	CASSLRQGRYSNQPQHF
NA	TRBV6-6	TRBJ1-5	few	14	TGTGCCAGCAGACTAACGGGGGAGAATCAGCCCCAGCATTTT	CASRLTGENQPQHF
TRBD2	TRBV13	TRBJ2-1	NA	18	TGTGCCAGCAGCTTTAGTACTAGCGGGAGGGCCTCGGACAATGAGCAGTTCTTC	CASSFSTSGRASDNEQFF
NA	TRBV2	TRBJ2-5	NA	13	TGTGCCAGTGAGGTCCTTAGAGGAGAGACCCAGTACTTC	CASEVLRGETQYF
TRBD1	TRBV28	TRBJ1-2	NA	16	TGTGCCAGCAGTCCAGCCGGGACAGGGACATTCCGTAGCTACACCTTC	CASSPAGTGTFRSYTF
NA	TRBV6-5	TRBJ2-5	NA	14	TGTGCCAGCAGTTACTCACAGGGTCGGGTGACCCAGTACTTC	CASSYSQGRVTQYF
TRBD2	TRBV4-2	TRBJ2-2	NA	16	TGTGCCAGCAGCCAGAGACTAGCGGGAGTCACCGGGGAGCTGTTTTTT	CASSQRLAGVTGELFF
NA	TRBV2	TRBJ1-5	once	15	TGTGCCAGCAGTGTGGACCCAGGGGGCAATCAGCCCCAGCATTTT	CASSVDPGGNQPQHF
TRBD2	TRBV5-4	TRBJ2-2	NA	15	TGTGCCAGCAGCCGAAGACTAGCGGACACCGGGGAGCTGTTTTTT	CASSRRLADTGELFF
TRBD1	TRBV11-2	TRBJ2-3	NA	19	TGTGCCAGCAGCTTAGATAGAAAACGAGGACGGACAGGGACAGATACGCAGTATTTT	CASSLDRKRGRTGTDTQYF
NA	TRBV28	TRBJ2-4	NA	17	TGTGCCAGCAGTTCCCCCAAAATCGGGGTTGCCAAAAACATTCAGTACTTC	CASSSPKIGVAKNIQYF
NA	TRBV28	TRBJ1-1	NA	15	TGTGCCAGCAGTCAAGGAGGACAGATGAACACTGAAGCTTTCTTT	CASSQGGQMNTEAFF
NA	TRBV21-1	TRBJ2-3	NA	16	TGTGCCAGCGTGGCTAGCGGGAAACCTAGCACAGATACGCAGTATTTT	CASVASGKPSTDTQYF
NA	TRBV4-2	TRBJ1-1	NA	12	TGTGCCAGCAGCAAGACAGGCACTGAAGCTTTCTTT	CASSKTGTEAFF
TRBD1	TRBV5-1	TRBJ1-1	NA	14	TGCGCCAGCAGCTTTGACAGGGGAAACACTGAAGCTTTCTTT	CASSFDRGNTEAFF
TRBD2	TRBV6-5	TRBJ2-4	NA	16	TGTGCCAGCAGTTACTCCGCGAGCGGGATTAAAAACATTCAGTACTTC	CASSYSASGIKNIQYF